Listed below are T cell receptor beta chains from one sample, sequenced in a study of blood T cell repertoires in COVID-19. Produced via immunoSEQ multiplex PCR; TCRdb's table is partial and in-frame only. The table lists 380,000 or so clones, 89% of them singletons. Sequencing used peripheral blood. Receptors originate from a man in his forties with acute or convalescent COVID-19. Each CDR3 is given with its conserved first and last residue. A D gene is named only where the DNA matches it firmly. Expanded clones are given a class, and other clones once, few, many or no size at all.

abundance: .; v_gene: TRBV3-1/TRBV3-2; d_gene: .; j_gene: TRBJ1-3; CDR3nt: TGTGCCAGCAGCCCCACCGGGGGCTCTGGAAACACCATATATTTT; CDR3aa: CASSPTGGSGNTIYF
abundance: once; v_gene: TRBV28; d_gene: .; j_gene: TRBJ1-2; CDR3nt: TGTGCCAGCAGTTTAGGGGGGTTCAACTATGGCTACACCTTC; CDR3aa: CASSLGGFNYGYTF
abundance: .; v_gene: TRBV6-2/TRBV6-3; d_gene: .; j_gene: TRBJ2-7; CDR3nt: TGTGCCAGCAGTTACGGGCAGGGCGCCTACGAGCAGTACTTC; CDR3aa: CASSYGQGAYEQYF
abundance: .; v_gene: TRBV12-3/TRBV12-4; d_gene: .; j_gene: TRBJ2-1; CDR3nt: TGTGCCAGCAGCCTTAGCAGTGAGCAGTTCTTC; CDR3aa: CASSLSSEQFF
abundance: few; v_gene: TRBV7-3; d_gene: .; j_gene: TRBJ2-2; CDR3nt: TGTGCCAGCAGCTTACTGTCCCGCGGGGCCGGGGAGCTGTTTTTT; CDR3aa: CASSLLSRGAGELFF
abundance: few; v_gene: TRBV4-1; d_gene: .; j_gene: TRBJ2-2; CDR3nt: TGCGCCAGCAGCCAGGGTGACAGGCGCGACACCGGGGAGCTGTTTTTT; CDR3aa: CASSQGDRRDTGELFF
abundance: .; v_gene: TRBV5-5; d_gene: TRBD1; j_gene: TRBJ1-2; CDR3nt: TGTGCCAGCAGCTACGACAGGGGGCTTGCCCTTAAGAACTATGGCTACACCTTC; CDR3aa: CASSYDRGLALKNYGYTF
abundance: .; v_gene: TRBV5-1; d_gene: .; j_gene: TRBJ2-2; CDR3nt: TGCGCCAGCCGGGTACGGAGCTACAACACCGGGGAGCTGTTTTTT; CDR3aa: CASRVRSYNTGELFF
abundance: .; v_gene: TRBV10-3; d_gene: .; j_gene: TRBJ2-7; CDR3nt: TGTGCCACCATGGGACACCTCTACGAGCAGTACTTC; CDR3aa: CATMGHLYEQYF
abundance: .; v_gene: TRBV28; d_gene: .; j_gene: TRBJ1-1; CDR3nt: TGTGCCAGCAGTTTCCCCCCGCTAACCAACACTGAAGCTTTCTTT; CDR3aa: CASSFPPLTNTEAFF
abundance: .; v_gene: TRBV4-1; d_gene: TRBD2; j_gene: TRBJ2-7; CDR3nt: TGCGCCAGCAGCCTACCCGGGACTAGCGGAGACTACGAGCAGTACTTC; CDR3aa: CASSLPGTSGDYEQYF
abundance: .; v_gene: TRBV9; d_gene: .; j_gene: TRBJ1-2; CDR3nt: TGTGCCAGCAGCGTAGACCAGGGGTATGGCTACACCTTC; CDR3aa: CASSVDQGYGYTF
abundance: .; v_gene: TRBV6-2/TRBV6-3; d_gene: TRBD2; j_gene: TRBJ2-7; CDR3nt: TGTGCCAGCAGCGCGAGACTAGCGGGAGCCTACGAGCAGTACTTC; CDR3aa: CASSARLAGAYEQYF
abundance: .; v_gene: TRBV6-1; d_gene: .; j_gene: TRBJ1-2; CDR3nt: TGTGCCAGCAGTGAAGCTGGACAGTCCTATGGCTACACCTTC; CDR3aa: CASSEAGQSYGYTF
abundance: few; v_gene: TRBV9; d_gene: .; j_gene: TRBJ2-2; CDR3nt: TGTGCCAGCAGCTCGCGGACTAACAGGAACACCGGGGAGCTGTTTTTT; CDR3aa: CASSSRTNRNTGELFF
abundance: .; v_gene: TRBV30; d_gene: .; j_gene: TRBJ2-3; CDR3nt: TGTGCCTGGAGTGTATTGATCGGGGATACGCAGTATTTT; CDR3aa: CAWSVLIGDTQYF
abundance: .; v_gene: TRBV5-4; d_gene: .; j_gene: TRBJ2-5; CDR3nt: TGTGCCAGCAGCTTGGCCAGCAGGGGTTTGGAGACCCAGTACTTC; CDR3aa: CASSLASRGLETQYF
abundance: .; v_gene: TRBV5-8; d_gene: .; j_gene: TRBJ1-2; CDR3nt: TGTGCCAGCAGCTCGGTAGATGGGACTGCTAACTATGGCTACACCTTC; CDR3aa: CASSSVDGTANYGYTF
abundance: .; v_gene: TRBV29-1; d_gene: .; j_gene: TRBJ1-4; CDR3nt: TGCAGCGTTGCAACAGCAATAGTATCAACTAATGAAAAACTGTTTTTT; CDR3aa: CSVATAIVSTNEKLFF
abundance: .; v_gene: TRBV27; d_gene: TRBD1; j_gene: TRBJ2-5; CDR3nt: TGTGCCAGCAGTAGCCATCAACAGACAGGGTTGGGAACGGAGACCCAGTACTTC; CDR3aa: CASSSHQQTGLGTETQYF
abundance: few; v_gene: TRBV12-3/TRBV12-4; d_gene: .; j_gene: TRBJ1-1; CDR3nt: TGTGCCAGCAGTTTAGTGAGCACTGAAGCTTTCTTT; CDR3aa: CASSLVSTEAFF
abundance: .; v_gene: TRBV5-1; d_gene: .; j_gene: TRBJ1-1; CDR3nt: TGCGCCAGCAGCTTGGAGGCCGCGGCGGCCACCCTCACTGAAGCTTTCTTT; CDR3aa: CASSLEAAAATLTEAFF
abundance: .; v_gene: TRBV11-2; d_gene: .; j_gene: TRBJ1-4; CDR3nt: TGTGCCAGCAGCTTCAGGGTGACGGGTGAAAAACTGTTTTTT; CDR3aa: CASSFRVTGEKLFF
abundance: .; v_gene: TRBV11-2; d_gene: TRBD1; j_gene: TRBJ1-1; CDR3nt: TGTGCCAGCAGCGCAGGGGGCGGAACTGAAGCTTTCTTT; CDR3aa: CASSAGGGTEAFF
abundance: .; v_gene: TRBV28; d_gene: .; j_gene: TRBJ2-7; CDR3nt: TGTGCCAGCAGGTTAGCGGCCTCCTACGAGCAGTACTTC; CDR3aa: CASRLAASYEQYF
abundance: .; v_gene: TRBV2; d_gene: TRBD1; j_gene: TRBJ1-4; CDR3nt: TGTGCCAGCAACCGGGACAGGGGGGGAAAACTGTTTTTT; CDR3aa: CASNRDRGGKLFF
abundance: .; v_gene: TRBV28; d_gene: .; j_gene: TRBJ1-6; CDR3nt: TGTGCCAGCAGTTCCCCAACGAGCTCCTATAATTCACCCCTCCACTTT; CDR3aa: CASSSPTSSYNSPLHF
abundance: .; v_gene: TRBV6-5; d_gene: .; j_gene: TRBJ2-4; CDR3nt: TGTGCCAGCAGTCCTCTACCATTAGCCAAAAACATTCAGTACTTC; CDR3aa: CASSPLPLAKNIQYF
abundance: .; v_gene: TRBV6-2/TRBV6-3; d_gene: .; j_gene: TRBJ1-4; CDR3nt: TGTGCCAGCAGCATGACAGGACCTAATGAAAAACTGTTTTTT; CDR3aa: CASSMTGPNEKLFF
abundance: once; v_gene: TRBV12-5; d_gene: TRBD1; j_gene: TRBJ2-7; CDR3nt: TGTGCTAGTGGTTTGACATACCGGGACAGGGGATACGAGCAGTACTTC; CDR3aa: CASGLTYRDRGYEQYF
abundance: .; v_gene: TRBV28; d_gene: TRBD1; j_gene: TRBJ2-7; CDR3nt: TGTGCCAGCAGCAAGGAGGCAGGGGGCGATCTACGCGAGCAGTACTTC; CDR3aa: CASSKEAGGDLREQYF
abundance: .; v_gene: TRBV28; d_gene: TRBD1; j_gene: TRBJ2-7; CDR3nt: TGTGCCAGCAACGCAGGGGGAGTCAACGAGCAGTACTTC; CDR3aa: CASNAGGVNEQYF
abundance: .; v_gene: TRBV7-8; d_gene: TRBD2; j_gene: TRBJ2-3; CDR3nt: TGTGCCAGCAGCTTTAGCGGGAGAGGCTCAGATACGCAGTATTTT; CDR3aa: CASSFSGRGSDTQYF
abundance: .; v_gene: TRBV6-5; d_gene: .; j_gene: TRBJ1-5; CDR3nt: TGTGCCAGCAGACCGGCGGGAAGCAATCAGCCCCAGCATTTT; CDR3aa: CASRPAGSNQPQHF
abundance: .; v_gene: TRBV9; d_gene: .; j_gene: TRBJ1-3; CDR3nt: TGTGCCAGCAGCGTATCAGGGGATAGAAACACCATATATTTT; CDR3aa: CASSVSGDRNTIYF
abundance: .; v_gene: TRBV4-2; d_gene: TRBD2; j_gene: TRBJ2-2; CDR3nt: TGTGCCAGCAGCCAACAGGCCAGCGGGAGGGTCGCCGGGGAGCTGTTTTTT; CDR3aa: CASSQQASGRVAGELFF
abundance: .; v_gene: TRBV2; d_gene: TRBD1; j_gene: TRBJ2-7; CDR3nt: TGTGCCAGCCAAGGACAGGGGGGAAAGTCCTACGAGCAGTACTTC; CDR3aa: CASQGQGGKSYEQYF
abundance: few; v_gene: TRBV11-2; d_gene: TRBD1; j_gene: TRBJ1-1; CDR3nt: TGTGCCAGCAGCTTAGTGGGACAGGGAAGCACTGAAGCTTTCTTT; CDR3aa: CASSLVGQGSTEAFF
abundance: .; v_gene: TRBV4-1; d_gene: TRBD2; j_gene: TRBJ2-7; CDR3nt: TGCGCCAGCAGTCGTAAGCGGGACCCCTCCTACGAGCAGTACTTC; CDR3aa: CASSRKRDPSYEQYF
abundance: .; v_gene: TRBV4-3; d_gene: TRBD2; j_gene: TRBJ2-3; CDR3nt: TGCGCCAGCAGCCAGGAGGCACGACTAGCGGGGAGCACAGATACGCAGTATTTT; CDR3aa: CASSQEARLAGSTDTQYF
abundance: .; v_gene: TRBV19; d_gene: TRBD1; j_gene: TRBJ1-1; CDR3nt: TGTGCCAGTAGTATGGCAGGGGGCGCGACTGAAGCTTTCTTT; CDR3aa: CASSMAGGATEAFF
abundance: .; v_gene: TRBV28; d_gene: TRBD1; j_gene: TRBJ1-1; CDR3nt: TGTGCCAGCAGTAGGGGACAGCGGGCGAACACTGAAGCTTTCTTT; CDR3aa: CASSRGQRANTEAFF
abundance: .; v_gene: TRBV5-4; d_gene: .; j_gene: TRBJ1-2; CDR3nt: TGTGCCAGCAGCTTGCAGGGTGGAGGCTACACCTTC; CDR3aa: CASSLQGGGYTF
abundance: .; v_gene: TRBV30; d_gene: .; j_gene: TRBJ1-1; CDR3nt: TGTGCCGGGGGGGGGAACACTGAAGCTTTCTTT; CDR3aa: CAGGGNTEAFF
abundance: .; v_gene: TRBV7-3; d_gene: TRBD2; j_gene: TRBJ2-1; CDR3nt: TGTGCCAGCAGCAAAACCGGACTAGCGGGTTACAATGAGCAGTTCTTC; CDR3aa: CASSKTGLAGYNEQFF
abundance: .; v_gene: TRBV6-5; d_gene: .; j_gene: TRBJ2-7; CDR3nt: TGTGCCAGCTCAGTGGTAGCGGAATCCTCCTACGAGCAGTACTTC; CDR3aa: CASSVVAESSYEQYF